This T cell receptor beta chain stems from a study of shared clonotypes between healthy human individuals. There are 17 residues in the CDR3. CDR1 is MNHEY and CDR2 is SMNVEV in the germline V gene (reference sequence). The J segment lost 7 bases and the V segment lost 1 base, leaving 11 bases of the junction unmatched. Sequencing was performed with immunoSEQ multiplex PCR; in TCRdb, only in-frame clones are kept and a portion is missing. The sample shows 2 million to 3 million clones, roughly 93% of them seen only once. Sequences were obtained from naive CD4+ T cells from PBMCs. The subset is: CD45RA+ positively selected. This receptor was obtained from a man aged 18-30 years in good health. Some clones in this sample may be carry-over from other donors' samples. This chain links TRBV27 with TRBJ2-1, with 9 positions matching TRBD1. CDR3 residues: CASSLWGTGRTSNEQFF. The CDR3 bases are TGTGCCAGCAGTTTATGGGGGACAGGGCGGACTTCTAATGAGCAGTTCTTC.